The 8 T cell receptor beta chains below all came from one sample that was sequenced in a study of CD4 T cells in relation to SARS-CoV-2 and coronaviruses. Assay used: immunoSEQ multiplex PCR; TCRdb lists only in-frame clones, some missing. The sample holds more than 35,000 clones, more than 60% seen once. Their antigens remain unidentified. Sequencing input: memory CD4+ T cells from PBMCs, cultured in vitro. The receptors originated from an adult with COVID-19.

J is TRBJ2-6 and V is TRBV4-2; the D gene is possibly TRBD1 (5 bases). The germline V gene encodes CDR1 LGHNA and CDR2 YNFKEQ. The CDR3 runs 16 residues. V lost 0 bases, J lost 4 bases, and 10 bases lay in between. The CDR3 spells CASSQDGAQGANVLTF. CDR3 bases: TGTGCCAGCAGCCAAGATGGGGCGCAAGGGGCCAACGTCCTGACTTTC.

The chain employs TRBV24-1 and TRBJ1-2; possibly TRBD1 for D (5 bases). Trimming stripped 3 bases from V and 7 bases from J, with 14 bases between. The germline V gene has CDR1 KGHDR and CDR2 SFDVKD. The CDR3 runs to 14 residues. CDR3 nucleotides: TGTGCCACCAGTGATGCAGGGACCCTCTCTGGCTACACCTTC. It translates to CATSDAGTLSGYTF.

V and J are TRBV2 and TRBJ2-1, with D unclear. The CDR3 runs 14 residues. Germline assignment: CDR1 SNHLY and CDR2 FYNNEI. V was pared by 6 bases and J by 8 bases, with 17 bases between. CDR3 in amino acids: CASSRTARLDEQFF. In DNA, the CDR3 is TGTGCCAGCAGCCGAACGGCACGTCTCGATGAGCAGTTCTTC.

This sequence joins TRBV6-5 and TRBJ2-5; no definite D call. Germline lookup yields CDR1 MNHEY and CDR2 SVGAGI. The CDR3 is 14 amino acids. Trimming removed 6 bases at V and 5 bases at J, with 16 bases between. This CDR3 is CASRTRKFEETQYF. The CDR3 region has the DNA TGTGCCAGCAGGACGAGGAAGTTCGAGGAGACCCAGTACTTC.

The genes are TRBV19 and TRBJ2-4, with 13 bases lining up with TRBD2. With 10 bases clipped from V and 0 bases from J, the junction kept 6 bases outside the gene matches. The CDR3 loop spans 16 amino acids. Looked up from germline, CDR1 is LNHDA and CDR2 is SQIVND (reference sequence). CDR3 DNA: TGTGCCACCCGGACTAGCGGGAGACTAGCCAAAAACATTCAGTACTTC. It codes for CATRTSGRLAKNIQYF.

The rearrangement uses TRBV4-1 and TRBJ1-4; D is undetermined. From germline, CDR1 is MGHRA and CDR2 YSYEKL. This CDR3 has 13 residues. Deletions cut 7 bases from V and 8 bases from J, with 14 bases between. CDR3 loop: CASNYLPGEKLFF. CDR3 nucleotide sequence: TGCGCCAGCAACTACCTCCCAGGAGAAAAACTGTTTTTT.

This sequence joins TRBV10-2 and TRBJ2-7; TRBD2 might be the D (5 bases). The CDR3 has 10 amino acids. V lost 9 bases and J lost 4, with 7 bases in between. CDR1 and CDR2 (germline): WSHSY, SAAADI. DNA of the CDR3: TGCGCCAGTCGGAGGTACGAGCAGTACTTC. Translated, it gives CASRRYEQYF.

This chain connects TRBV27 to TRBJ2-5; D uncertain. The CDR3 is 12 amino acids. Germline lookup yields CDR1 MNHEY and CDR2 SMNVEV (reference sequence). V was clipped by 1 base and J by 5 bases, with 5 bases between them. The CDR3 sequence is CASSLLRETQYF. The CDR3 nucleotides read TGTGCCAGCAGTTTATTGAGGGAGACCCAGTACTTC.